This T cell receptor (beta chain) was recovered during a study of blood T cell repertoires in COVID-19. Study-level information: Acute and convalescent COVID-19 specimens originated in the United States, Italy and Spain. Sources were T cells, B-cell-depleted T cells, or PBMCs; the material itself was cDNA or gDNA.

The CDR3 is made up of 13 amino acids. Deletions cut 5 bases from V and 8 bases from J, with 15 bases between. The V gene's germline CDR1 is MNHEY and CDR2 SMNVEV (reference sequence). Per the original data handling: Counts of nucleated cells, estimated from reference gene primer amplification, were obtained. Clones were sequenced by immunoSEQ multiplex PCR, and TCRdb holds only the in-frame ones, with some missing. V and J calls and clone size are as listed in that table; D and trimming were resolved from the DNA. The sample has 200,000 to 300,000 clones, 84% seen once. This clonotype was obtained from a man aged 50-59 years with acute or convalescent COVID-19. The specimen was peripheral blood. The chain is built from TRBV27 and TRBJ1-2; maybe TRBD1 (6 bases). The CDR3 region has the DNA TGTGCCAGCAGTCACGGGACACCGGGAGGCTACACCTTC. Translated: CASSHGTPGGYTF.